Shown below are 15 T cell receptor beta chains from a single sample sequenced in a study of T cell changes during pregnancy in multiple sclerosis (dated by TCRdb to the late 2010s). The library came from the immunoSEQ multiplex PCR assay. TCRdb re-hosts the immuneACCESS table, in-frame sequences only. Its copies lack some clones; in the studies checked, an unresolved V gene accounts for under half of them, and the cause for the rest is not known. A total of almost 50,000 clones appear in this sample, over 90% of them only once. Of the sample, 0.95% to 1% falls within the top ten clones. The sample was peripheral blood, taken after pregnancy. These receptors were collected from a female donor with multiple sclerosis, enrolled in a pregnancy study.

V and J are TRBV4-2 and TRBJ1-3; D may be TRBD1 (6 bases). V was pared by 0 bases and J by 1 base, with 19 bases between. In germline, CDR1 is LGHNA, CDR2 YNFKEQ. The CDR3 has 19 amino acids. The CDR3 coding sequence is TGTGCCAGCAGCCAAGATCCGTCCGGGCAGGGGTTATCTGGAAACACCATATATTTT. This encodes CASSQDPSGQGLSGNTIYF.

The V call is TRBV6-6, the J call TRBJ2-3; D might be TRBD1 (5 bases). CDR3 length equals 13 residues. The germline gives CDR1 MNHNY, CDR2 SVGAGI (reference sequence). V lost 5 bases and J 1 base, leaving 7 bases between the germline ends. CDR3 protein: CASSKQGTDTQYF. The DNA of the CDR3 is TGTGCCAGCAGTAAACAGGGCACAGATACGCAGTATTTT.

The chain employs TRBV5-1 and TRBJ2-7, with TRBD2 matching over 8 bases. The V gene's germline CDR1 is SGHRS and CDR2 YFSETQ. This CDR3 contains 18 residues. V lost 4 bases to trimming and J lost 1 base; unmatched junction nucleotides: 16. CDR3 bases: TGCGCCAGCAGCCCGCTCACCCCGTTAGCGGGGATTTCCTACGAGCAGTACTTC. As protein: CASSPLTPLAGISYEQYF.

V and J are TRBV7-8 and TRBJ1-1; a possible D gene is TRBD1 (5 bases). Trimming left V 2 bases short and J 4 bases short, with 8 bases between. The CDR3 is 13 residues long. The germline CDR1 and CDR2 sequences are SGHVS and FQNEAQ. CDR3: CASSLRGFTEAFF. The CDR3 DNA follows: TGTGCCAGCAGCTTAAGGGGTTTCACTGAAGCTTTCTTT.

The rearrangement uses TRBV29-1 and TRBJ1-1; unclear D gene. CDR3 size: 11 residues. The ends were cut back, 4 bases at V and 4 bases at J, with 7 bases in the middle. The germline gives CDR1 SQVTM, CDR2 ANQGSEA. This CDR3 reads CSVAEGTEAFF. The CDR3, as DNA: TGCAGCGTTGCCGAGGGCACTGAAGCTTTCTTT. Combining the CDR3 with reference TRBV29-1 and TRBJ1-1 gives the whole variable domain SAVISQKPSRDICQRGTSLTIQCQVDSQVTMMFWYRQQPGQSLTLIATANQGSEATYESGFVIDKFPISRPNLTFSTLTVSNMSPEDSSIYLCSVAEGTEAFFGQGTRLTVV.

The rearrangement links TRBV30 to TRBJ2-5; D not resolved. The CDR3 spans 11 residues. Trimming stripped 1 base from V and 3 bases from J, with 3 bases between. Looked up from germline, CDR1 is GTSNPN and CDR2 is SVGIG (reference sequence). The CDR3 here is CAWSAKETQYF. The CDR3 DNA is TGTGCCTGGAGTGCCAAAGAGACCCAGTACTTC.

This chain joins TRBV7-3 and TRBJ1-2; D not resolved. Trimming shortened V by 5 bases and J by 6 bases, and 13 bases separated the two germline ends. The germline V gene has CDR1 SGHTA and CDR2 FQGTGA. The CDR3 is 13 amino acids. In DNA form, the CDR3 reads TGTGCCAGCAGCCCAAGCCCGAGCGATGGCTACACCTTC. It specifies CASSPSPSDGYTF.

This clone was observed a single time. DNA of the CDR3: TGTGCCAGCTCCCCGGGACAGGTCTCCTACGAGCAGTACTTC. This translates into CASSPGQVSYEQYF. The gene calls are TRBV18 and TRBJ2-7; TRBD1 matches 8 bases. The V segment lost 6 bases and the J segment 0 bases; nucleotides outside the gene matches: 4. Germline CDR1 and CDR2: KGHSH and LQKENI. This CDR3 contains 14 residues.

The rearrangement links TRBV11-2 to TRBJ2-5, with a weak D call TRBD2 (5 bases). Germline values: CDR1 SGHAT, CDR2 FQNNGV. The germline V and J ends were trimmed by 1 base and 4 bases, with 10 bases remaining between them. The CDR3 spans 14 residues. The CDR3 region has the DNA TGTGCCAGCAGCTTAGTGGACTCTAGAGAGACCCAGTACTTC. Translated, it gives CASSLVDSRETQYF.

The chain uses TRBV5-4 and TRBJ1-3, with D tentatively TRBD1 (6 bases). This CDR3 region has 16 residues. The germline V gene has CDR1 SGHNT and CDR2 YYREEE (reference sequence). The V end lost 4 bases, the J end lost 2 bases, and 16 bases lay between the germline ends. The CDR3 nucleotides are TGTGCCAGCAGCGGATTGGGAGGGGGAACTGGAAACACCATATATTTT. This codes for CASSGLGGGTGNTIYF.

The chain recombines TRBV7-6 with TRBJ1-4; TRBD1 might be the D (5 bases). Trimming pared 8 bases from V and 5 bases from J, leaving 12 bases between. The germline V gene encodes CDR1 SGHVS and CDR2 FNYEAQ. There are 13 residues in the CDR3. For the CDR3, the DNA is TGTGCCAGCGGTAGGGCAGGGAATGAAAAACTGTTTTTT. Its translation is CASGRAGNEKLFF.

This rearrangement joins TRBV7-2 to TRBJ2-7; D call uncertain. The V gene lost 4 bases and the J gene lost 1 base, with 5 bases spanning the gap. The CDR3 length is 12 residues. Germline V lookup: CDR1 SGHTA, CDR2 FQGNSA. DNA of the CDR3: TGTGCCAGCAGCTCAAATTCCTACGAGCAGTACTTC. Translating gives CASSSNSYEQYF.

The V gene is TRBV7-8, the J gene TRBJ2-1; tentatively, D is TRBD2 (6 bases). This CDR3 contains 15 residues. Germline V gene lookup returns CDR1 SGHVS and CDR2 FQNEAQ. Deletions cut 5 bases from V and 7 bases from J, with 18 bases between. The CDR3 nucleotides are TGTGCCAGCAGCCCCTCCTCGCGCGGGACGAATGAGCAGTTCTTC. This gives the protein CASSPSSRGTNEQFF.

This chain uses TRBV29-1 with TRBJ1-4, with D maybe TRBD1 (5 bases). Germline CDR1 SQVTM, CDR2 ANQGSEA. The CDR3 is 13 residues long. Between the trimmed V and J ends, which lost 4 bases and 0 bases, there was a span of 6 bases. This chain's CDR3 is CSVAGATNEKLFF. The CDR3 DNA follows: TGCAGCGTTGCGGGGGCAACTAATGAAAAACTGTTTTTT.

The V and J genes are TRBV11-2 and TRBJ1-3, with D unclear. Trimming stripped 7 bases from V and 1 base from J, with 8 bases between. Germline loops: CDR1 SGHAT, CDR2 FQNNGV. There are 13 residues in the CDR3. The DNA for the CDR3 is TGTGCCAGCACGCCGAGGTCTGGAAACACCATATATTTT. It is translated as CASTPRSGNTIYF.